This T cell receptor (beta chain) was found in a study of blood T cell repertoires in COVID-19. V was cut by 7 bases and J by 4 bases, with 11 bases left in between. This CDR3 has 13 amino acids. Study members were between about 18 and 100 years old and lived in some 26 US regions. Two consecutive negative NP/OP PCR tests, clearance, or resolved symptoms defined Cohort 3 recovery. Study processing details: Amplification with reference gene primers provided the estimates of nucleated cell counts. Profiling relied on immunoSEQ multiplex PCR, and the TCRdb table lists in-frame clones only, not all of them. V and J calls and clone size are copied from that table; D and trimming were computed from the DNA. The sample holds hundreds of thousands of clones; 82% are singletons and the top ten take about 3.2%.

The sequencing input was PBMCs or T cells enriched from blood (not recorded which). The V call is TRBV12-3 or TRBV12-4, the J call TRBJ1-3; D uncertain. The receptor was derived from an older woman who had recovered from COVID-19. DNA for the CDR3: TGTGCCAGCACCGGGTCGGGAGGAAACACCATATATTTT. Its protein is CASTGSGGNTIYF.